A single sample is the source of the 16 T cell receptor beta chains below, sequenced in a study of cytomegalovirus exposure and HLA in healthy donors. The method was immunoSEQ multiplex PCR; TCRdb's version includes in-frame clones alone and lacks a portion of them. The table has a few hundred thousand clones, just over 85% seen once. The material sequenced was PBMCs. These receptor sequences come from a young woman in good health and CMV-seronegative.

This clone was observed once. The chain recombines TRBV7-2 with TRBJ2-3; possible D gene TRBD1, 8 bases. Per germline, CDR1 SGHTA and CDR2 FQGNSA. V was clipped by 4 bases and J by 2 bases, with 19 bases between them. This CDR3 has 17 residues. The CDR3: CASSYRGGRGYTDTQYF. The DNA of the CDR3 is TGTGCCAGCAGCTACAGGGGGGGCCGTGGATACACAGATACGCAGTATTTT.

The V gene is TRBV5-4, the J gene TRBJ2-1; 8 nucleotides agree with TRBD2. The V segment lost 5 bases and the J segment 0 bases; nucleotides outside the gene matches: 4. The CDR3 spans 15 residues. CDR1 is SGHNT and CDR2 is YYREEE in the germline V gene (reference sequence). The CDR3 region is CASSPGGSSYNEQFF. CDR3 nucleotide sequence: TGTGCCAGCAGTCCGGGGGGGAGCTCCTACAATGAGCAGTTCTTC.

The chain has TRBV10-2 and TRBJ1-1; D is perhaps TRBD1 (6 bases). V was trimmed by 4 bases and J by 4 bases, leaving 13 bases between them. CDR1 and CDR2 (germline): WSHSY, SAAADI. The CDR3 runs 14 residues. The CDR3, as DNA: TGCGCCAGCAGTGCACAGGGATGGGGCACTGAAGCTTTCTTT. Its protein product is CASSAQGWGTEAFF.

The rearrangement joins TRBV7-3 to TRBJ2-2, with 7 bases lining up with TRBD1. This CDR3 region has 14 residues. Looked up from germline, CDR1 is SGHTA and CDR2 is FQGTGA. Unmatched junction bases numbered 7, after V lost 5 bases and J lost 7 bases. The CDR3 DNA follows: TGTGCCAGCAGCACTAGACAGGGTGGCGGGGAGCTGTTTTTT. This sequence encodes CASSTRQGGGELFF.

The chain has TRBV7-6 and TRBJ1-1; 8 bases are a match to TRBD1. Looked up from germline, CDR1 is SGHVS and CDR2 is FNYEAQ. CDR3 length: 13 residues. J lost 5 bases, V lost 3 bases, and 2 bases had no gene match. This chain's CDR3 is CASSLQGATEAFF. The CDR3 bases are TGTGCCAGCAGCTTGCAGGGGGCGACTGAAGCTTTCTTT.

This chain uses TRBV6-5 with TRBJ1-1; D uncertain. The CDR3 covers 14 residues. V was pared by 8 bases and J by 0 bases, with 13 bases between. Germline assignment: CDR1 MNHEY and CDR2 SVGAGI. The CDR3 here is CASRGSSMNTEAFF. The CDR3 bases are TGTGCCAGCCGAGGCAGCAGCATGAACACTGAAGCTTTCTTT.

The chain employs TRBV6-5 and TRBJ2-7; TRBD1 matches at 7 bases. Germline loops: CDR1 MNHEY, CDR2 SVGAGI. Trimming cost V 6 bases and J 0 bases; bases outside gene matches: 5. The CDR3 totals 14 residues. The CDR3 sequence is CASSKGDSSYEQYF. The CDR3 DNA sequence: TGTGCCAGCAGCAAGGGGGACAGCTCCTACGAGCAGTACTTC.

The chain carries TRBV28 and TRBJ1-1; D is possibly TRBD1 (5 bases). This CDR3 has 12 residues. V lost 3 bases and J 7 bases, leaving 9 bases between the germline ends. Looked up from germline, CDR1 is MDHEN and CDR2 is SYDVKM. The DNA for the CDR3 is TGTGCCAGCAGTTTGGGGCCAGGTGAAGCTTTCTTT. This sequence encodes CASSLGPGEAFF.

The chain uses TRBV15 and TRBJ1-2; D gene unclear. V gave up 6 bases and J gave up 3 bases, with 8 bases separating them. The CDR3 spans 12 residues. Germline CDR1 LNHNV, CDR2 YYDKDF (reference sequence). CDR3 sequence (DNA): TGTGCCACCAGTCCCGGGGACTATGGCTACACCTTC. The encoded protein is CATSPGDYGYTF.

The chain carries TRBV28 and TRBJ2-1; D call uncertain. The ends were cut back, 8 bases at V and 9 bases at J, with 14 bases in the middle. This CDR3 comprises 12 residues. Germline values: CDR1 MDHEN, CDR2 SYDVKM. The CDR3 region is CASSNPSGEQFF. The CDR3, as DNA: TGTGCCAGCTCAAACCCGTCGGGTGAGCAGTTCTTC.

This sequence joins TRBV2 and TRBJ2-5, with D unclear. The CDR3 length is 16 residues. Germline lookup yields CDR1 SNHLY and CDR2 FYNNEI. V dropped 5 bases and J dropped 1 base, with 17 bases sitting between them. CDR3 protein: CASSYLTGPIQETQYF. CDR3 sequence (DNA): TGTGCCAGCAGTTACTTGACTGGCCCCATCCAAGAGACCCAGTACTTC.

The chain links TRBV6-5 to TRBJ2-2, with a tentative D call TRBD1 (5 bases). CDR3 length: 15 residues. The V gene lost 3 bases and the J gene lost 1 base, with 9 bases spanning the gap. Germline lookup yields CDR1 MNHEY and CDR2 SVGAGI. The DNA of the CDR3 is TGTGCCAGCAGTTATTGGACACAGAACACCGGGGAGCTGTTTTTT. Protein product: CASSYWTQNTGELFF.

This chain links TRBV29-1 with TRBJ1-1, with D possibly TRBD1 on 6 matching bases. Germline V gene sequence: CDR1 SQVTM, CDR2 ANQGSEA. V lost 4 bases and J lost 8, with 23 bases in between. The CDR3 sequence is 15 residues long. CDR3 bases: TGCAGCGTTGGGGCGAGACAGGCAAGATCTCGGGAAGCTTTCTTT. Translation: CSVGARQARSREAFF.

The genes are TRBV5-1 and TRBJ2-5; TRBD1 agrees at 8 bases. Trimming removed 7 bases from V and 4 bases from J; junction bases left unmatched: 12. Germline CDR1 and CDR2: SGHRS and YFSETQ. This CDR3 contains 15 residues. For the CDR3, the DNA is TGCGCCAGCCACTTGGACAGGGAGTCGGCAGAGACCCAGTACTTC. This codes for CASHLDRESAETQYF.

V is TRBV7-2 and J is TRBJ1-5, with a weak D call TRBD1 (5 bases). Germline V lookup: CDR1 SGHTA, CDR2 FQGNSA. This CDR3 has 13 residues. Trimming cost V 5 bases and J 9 bases, with 14 bases left between them. CDR3 amino acids: CASSPTPGGPQHF. In DNA, the CDR3 is TGTGCCAGCAGCCCAACGCCGGGGGGGCCCCAGCATTTT.

The rearrangement uses TRBV28 and TRBJ1-5; TRBD1 aligns across 8 bases. After removal of 8 bases from V and 0 bases from J, the junction contained 15 bases not matched to a gene. The CDR3 is made up of 18 amino acids. CDR1 MDHEN and CDR2 SYDVKM come from the germline V gene. CDR3 residues: CASSQGAWLAYSNQPQHF. The CDR3, as DNA: TGTGCCAGCTCCCAGGGGGCATGGTTGGCGTATAGCAATCAGCCCCAGCATTTT.